The 17 T cell receptor beta chains given below trace back to one sample, sequenced in a study of shared clonotypes between healthy human individuals. The data were produced by immunoSEQ multiplex PCR, yet TCRdb's version contains in-frame clones alone and is incomplete. Counted here are roughly 700,000 clones, under 80% occurring once; the ten biggest clones make up around 1.6%. Sequenced input: memory CD4+ T cells sorted from blood. Subset given: CD45RA-negative fraction. The receptors derive from a woman aged 30 to 39 in good health.

The chain joins TRBV11-3 to TRBJ2-7; maybe TRBD2 (5 bases). V lost 3 bases, J lost 7 bases, and 10 bases lay in between. The CDR3 has 12 amino acids. CDR1 is SGHNT, CDR2 YENEEA, per germline. CDR3 loop: CASSFGLGEQYF. The CDR3 region has the DNA TGTGCCAGCAGCTTCGGACTGGGGGAGCAGTACTTC.

The chain combines TRBV6-1 with TRBJ2-7; the D gene is possibly TRBD1 (5 bases). V dropped 5 bases and J dropped 1 base, with 9 bases sitting between them. Germline CDR1 MNHNS, CDR2 SASEGT. The CDR3 runs to 13 residues. CDR3: CASSRTLSYEQYF. The CDR3 DNA is TGTGCCAGCAGTCGGACATTATCCTACGAGCAGTACTTC.

J is TRBJ1-5 and V is TRBV28; D remains ambiguous. CDR3 length: 15 amino acids. Trimming left V 4 bases short and J 3 bases short, with 13 bases between. Germline values: CDR1 MDHEN, CDR2 SYDVKM. CDR3 sequence reads: CASSSRSGNNQPQHF. As DNA, the CDR3 is TGTGCCAGCAGTTCTAGATCAGGTAACAATCAGCCCCAGCATTTT.

Points on this clone: Other DNA variants within this sample encode the same CDR3. This chain uses TRBV7-9 with TRBJ1-5; no reliable D call. This CDR3 comprises 12 residues. The ends were cut back, 3 bases at V and 7 bases at J, with 7 bases in the middle. CDR1 and CDR2 from the germline V gene are SEHNR and FQNEAQ (reference sequence). As DNA, the CDR3 is TGTGCCAGCAGCTTTGACGGACAGCCCCAGCATTTT. It is translated as CASSFDGQPQHF. The variable domain in full, with the rest retrieved from reference TRBV7-9 and TRBJ1-5, is DTGVSQNPRHKITKRGQNVTFRCDPISEHNRLYWYRQTLGQGPEFLTYFQNEAQLEKSRLLSDRFSAERPKGSFSTLEIQRTEQGDSAMYLCASSFDGQPQHFGDGTRLSIL.

The CDR3 region is CASQGLADTEAFF. CDR3 sequence (DNA): TGCGCCAGCCAGGGGTTAGCGGACACTGAAGCTTTCTTT. The J gene is TRBJ1-1, the V gene TRBV5-1, with a tentative D call TRBD1 (6 bases). Germline V gene lookup returns CDR1 SGHRS and CDR2 YFSETQ. The CDR3 spans 13 residues. V gave up 7 bases and J gave up 3 bases, with 13 bases separating them.

This clone was detected a few times. The chain is built from TRBV7-9 and TRBJ2-2; 8 bases are shared with TRBD2. Trimming at V came to 4 bases and at J to 4 bases, leaving 8 bases not matched to a gene. Germline CDR1 is SEHNR and CDR2 is FQNEAQ (reference sequence). The CDR3 totals 16 residues. CDR3 sequence (DNA): TGTGCCAGCAGCTCCCGAGCGGGAGAGGGCACCGGGGAGCTGTTTTTT. Amino acids: CASSSRAGEGTGELFF.

The V and J genes are TRBV30 and TRBJ2-1; D possibly uses TRBD1 or TRBD2 (5 bases each). This CDR3 is 15 amino acids long. Per germline, CDR1 GTSNPN and CDR2 SVGIG (reference sequence). Trimming left V 1 base short and J 5 bases short, with 15 bases between. CDR3 sequence reads: CAWSAGTSRNNEQFF. CDR3 nucleotides: TGTGCCTGGAGTGCCGGGACCTCACGGAACAATGAGCAGTTCTTC.

The V and J genes are TRBV6-1 and TRBJ2-3; D ambiguous. The CDR3 is 12 residues long. Trimming removed 2 bases at V and 5 bases at J, with 5 bases between. In germline, CDR1 is MNHNS, CDR2 SASEGT. CDR3 residues: CASSELVDTQYF. Written as DNA, the CDR3 is TGTGCCAGCAGTGAACTCGTAGATACGCAGTATTTT.

The V and J genes are TRBV20-1 and TRBJ2-5; 12 positions match TRBD2. The trim removed 6 bases at V and 10 bases at J, leaving 3 bases unmatched. CDR3 size: 11 residues. Germline CDR1 DFQATT, CDR2 SNEGSKA (reference sequence). The CDR3 nucleotides read TGCAGTGCGTGGACTAGCGGGAACCAGTACTTC. Encoded protein: CSAWTSGNQYF.

The rearrangement joins TRBV4-2 to TRBJ2-3, with TRBD1 identical over 9 bases. Germline V gene data show CDR1 as LGHNA and CDR2 as YNFKEQ. This CDR3 comprises 15 residues. J lost 3 bases, V lost 4 bases, and 5 bases had no gene match. CDR3 loop: CASSLNRGLTDTQYF. The DNA of the CDR3 is TGTGCCAGCAGCCTGAACAGGGGGCTGACAGATACGCAGTATTTT.

This clone was picked up a small number of times. V and J are TRBV30 and TRBJ2-5, with 8 bases identical to TRBD2. The CDR3 totals 14 residues. CDR1 and CDR2 (germline): GTSNPN, SVGIG (reference sequence). V was pared by 3 bases and J by 0 bases, with 3 bases of the junction left unmatched. CDR3 residues: CAWSRLANQETQYF. The CDR3 DNA is TGTGCCTGGAGCCGACTAGCGAACCAAGAGACCCAGTACTTC. Drawing the rest from reference TRBV30 and TRBJ2-5, the complete variable domain is SQTIHQWPATLVQPVGSPLSLECTVEGTSNPNLYWYRQAAGRGLQLLFYSVGIGQISSEVPQNLSASRPQDRQFILSSKKLLLSDSGFYLCAWSRLANQETQYFGPGTRLLVL.

The rearrangement links TRBV5-4 to TRBJ1-4, with no clear D. Trimming took 1 base from V and 7 from J, leaving 8 bases between them. Germline V lookup: CDR1 SGHNT, CDR2 YYREEE (reference sequence). The CDR3 is 13 amino acids. DNA for the CDR3: TGTGCCAGCAGCTTGACGGAGGGTGAAAAACTGTTTTTT. It codes for CASSLTEGEKLFF. The whole variable domain, remainder taken from reference TRBV5-4 and TRBJ1-4, is ETGVTQSPTHLIKTRGQQVTLRCSSQSGHNTVSWYQQALGQGPQFIFQYYREEENGRGNFPPRFSGLQFPNYSSELNVNALELDDSALYLCASSLTEGEKLFFGSGTQLSVL.

This clone was counted between two and nine times. The chain carries TRBV7-2 and TRBJ1-2; no definite D call. V lost 5 bases and J lost 5, with 12 bases in between. Germline-derived CDR1 and CDR2 are SGHTA and FQGNSA. The CDR3 runs to 13 residues. The CDR3 spells CASSPQKDYGYTF. The CDR3 coding sequence is TGTGCCAGCAGCCCTCAGAAGGATTATGGCTACACCTTC. The whole variable domain, filled in from reference TRBV7-2 and TRBJ1-2, reads GAGVSQSPSNKVTEKGKDVELRCDPISGHTALYWYRQSLGQGLEFLIYFQGNSAPDKSGLPSDRFSAERTGGSVSTLTIQRTQQEDSAVYLCASSPQKDYGYTFGSGTRLTVV.

Comments on this clone: A read error may explain this, as a much larger clone is one base away. Other DNA sequences in the same sample also yield this CDR3. The chain combines TRBV5-1 with TRBJ2-2; 7 bases agree with TRBD1. Per the germline V gene, CDR1 is SGHRS and CDR2 is YFSETQ. J was trimmed by 1 base and V by 5 bases; bases with no gene match: 5. The CDR3 runs to 15 residues. This chain's CDR3 is CASSPGTENTGELFF. CDR3 coding DNA: TGCGCCAGCAGTCCCGGGACAGAGAACACCGGGGAGCTGTTTTTT.

J is TRBJ1-5 and V is TRBV19; 8 nucleotides line up with TRBD1. Losses at the gene ends were 7 bases for V and 3 bases for J; bases not matched to a gene: 8. There are 15 residues in the CDR3. From germline, CDR1 is LNHDA and CDR2 SQIVND (reference sequence). This CDR3 is CASTPGQAYNQPQHF. CDR3 in DNA: TGTGCCAGTACCCCGGGACAGGCCTACAATCAGCCCCAGCATTTT.

With respect to this clone: This CDR3 is also generated by other DNA sequences in the sample. The V and J genes are TRBV7-2 and TRBJ2-4; unclear D gene. This CDR3 is built from 14 residues. V was trimmed by 2 bases and J by 1 base, leaving 6 bases between them. CDR1 and CDR2 (germline): SGHTA, FQGNSA. The CDR3 DNA reads as TGTGCCAGCAGCTTACTGGGGGCCAAAAACATTCAGTACTTC. It codes for CASSLLGAKNIQYF.

J is TRBJ1-4 and V is TRBV28, with TRBD1 matching over 9 bases. After removal of 6 bases from V and 7 bases from J, the junction contained 9 bases not matched to a gene. Germline V lookup: CDR1 MDHEN, CDR2 SYDVKM. This CDR3 is built from 15 residues. The CDR3 DNA reads as TGTGCCAGCAGCTCCGGGGGACAGGGTGGTGAAAAACTGTTTTTT. It encodes CASSSGGQGGEKLFF.